What follows describes a single T cell receptor beta chain. Its cognate antigen is unknown. Time point reported: week 5, during vaccination. The study gave 300 ug of mutant IDH1 20-mer peptide per vaccine dose, with topical imiquimod. This specimen belongs to a study of a mutant IDH1 vaccine in newly diagnosed glioma. Here immunoSEQ multiplex PCR was the method, and the copy in TCRdb shows in-frame clones only, minus some. The sample lists about 53,000 clones, approximately 79% occurring once. Source: PBMCs, taken from a glioma patient whose treatment included an IDH1 peptide vaccine. This sequence was found in a woman aged 18-29 years with glioma. Some clones in this sample may be carry-over from other donors' samples.

CDR3 in amino acids: CASSPRPDTQYF. The CDR3 region has the DNA TGTGCCAGCTCCCCTAGGCCAGATACGCAGTATTTT. V is TRBV5-4 and J is TRBJ2-3; D gene unclear. The V end lost 7 bases, the J end lost 4 bases, and 10 bases lay between the germline ends. The CDR3 extends over 12 amino acids. Germline CDR1 SGHNT, CDR2 YYREEE (reference sequence).